This TCR beta chain was sequenced in a study of response to subunit inactivated influenza vaccine. Findings of the study overall: The authors suggested that every seasonal influenza vaccination recruits few new T cells.

Germline trimming cut 0 bases from V and 8 bases from J; bases unmatched to any gene: 11. This CDR3 contains 17 residues. Germline V gene data show CDR1 as LGHDT and CDR2 as YNNKEL (reference sequence). TCRdb reprocessed the RT-PCR reads via MiXCR and lists one record per CDR3 protein. The sample consists of 400,000 to 650,000 distinct CDR3 sequences, roughly 7.9% of them appearing once. This clonotype showed up just a few times. Its antigen remains unidentified. This chain joins TRBV3-1 and TRBJ2-1, with 9 positions matching TRBD2. This TCR came from a man aged 50-75 years who received an inactivated influenza vaccine. The source was PBMCs from blood, collected around 25 months after vaccination. The CDR3 DNA reads as TGTGCCAGCAGCCAAGAACCAGCGGGGGGCGCGCGGTATGAGCAGTTCTTC. Encoded protein: CASSQEPAGGARYEQFF.